Described below is a single TCR beta chain sequence and its context. These data are taken from a study of blood T cell repertoires in COVID-19. CDR1 SNHLY and CDR2 FYNNEI come from the germline V gene. The CDR3 is made up of 17 amino acids. Trimming took 1 base from V and 7 from J, leaving 20 bases between them. During active infection, Seattle patients enrolled and were then monitored through disease. Profiled with immunoSEQ multiplex PCR; TCRdb holds only in-frame clones, not every one. Of 100,000 to 150,000 clones in the sample, roughly nine tenths were seen once. The origin of this receptor is a man aged 45-65 years with COVID-19, enrolled during active disease. The gene calls are TRBV2 and TRBJ1-3, with D tentatively TRBD1 (6 bases). Sequenced sample: peripheral blood. The CDR3 bases are TGTGCCAGCAGTGAAGAAGCCGGGACATCGTCTCGGAACACCATATATTTT. Translation gives CASSEEAGTSSRNTIYF. Full variable domain (missing parts from reference TRBV2 and TRBJ1-3): EPEVTQTPSHQVTQMGQEVILRCVPISNHLYFYWYRQILGQKVEFLVSFYNNEISEKSEIFDDQFSVERPDGSNFTLKIRSTKLEDSAMYFCASSEEAGTSSRNTIYFGEGSWLTVV.